This T cell receptor (beta chain) is from a study of CD8 T cells in ankylosing spondylitis. Overall study results and limits: Characteristic, it appeared, of ankylosing spondylitis blood was a TCR beta motif of roughly eight highly homologous variants. Clones linked with disease were CD8+ and fairly uncommon in the peripheral blood. Matched synovial fluid from ankylosing spondylitis patients was reported to be enriched for disease-linked clones.

As the method for making TCR beta libraries, quantitative 5'-RACE with molecular barcodes was used. TCRdb fed the 5' RACE reads into MiXCR, producing one record per CDR3 protein. The sample lists 200,000 to 300,000 distinct CDR3 sequences, about 30% occurring once. This clonotype has only a few counts. The antigen remains undetermined. CDR3 length: 13 amino acids. CDR1 MNHNY and CDR2 SVGAGI come from the germline V gene (reference sequence). Trimming pared 6 bases from V and 7 bases from J, leaving 10 bases between. The sequence was obtained from a male donor with ankylosing spondylitis or in good health (not recorded which). The rearrangement links TRBV6-6 to TRBJ1-6; no definite D call. Specimen: blood, either unsorted or a sorted T cell fraction (not recorded which). This chain's CDR3 is CASSSATNSPLHF. In DNA, the CDR3 is TGTGCCAGCAGCTCGGCGACGAATTCACCCCTCCACTTT.